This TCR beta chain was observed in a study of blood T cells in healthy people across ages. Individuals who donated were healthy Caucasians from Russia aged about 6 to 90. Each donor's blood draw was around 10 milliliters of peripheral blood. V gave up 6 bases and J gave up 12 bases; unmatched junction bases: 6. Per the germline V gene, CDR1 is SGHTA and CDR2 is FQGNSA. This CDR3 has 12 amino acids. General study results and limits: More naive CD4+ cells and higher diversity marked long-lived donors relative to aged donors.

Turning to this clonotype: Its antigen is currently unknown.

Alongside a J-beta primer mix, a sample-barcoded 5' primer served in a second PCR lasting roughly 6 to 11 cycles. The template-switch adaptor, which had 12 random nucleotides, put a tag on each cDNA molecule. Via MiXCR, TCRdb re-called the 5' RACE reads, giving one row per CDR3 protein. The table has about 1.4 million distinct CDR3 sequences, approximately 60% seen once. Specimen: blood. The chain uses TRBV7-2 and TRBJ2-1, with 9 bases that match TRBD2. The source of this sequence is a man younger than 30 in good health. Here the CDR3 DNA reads TGTGCCAGCAGGTTTAGCGGGGGCAGGCAGTTCTTC. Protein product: CASRFSGGRQFF.